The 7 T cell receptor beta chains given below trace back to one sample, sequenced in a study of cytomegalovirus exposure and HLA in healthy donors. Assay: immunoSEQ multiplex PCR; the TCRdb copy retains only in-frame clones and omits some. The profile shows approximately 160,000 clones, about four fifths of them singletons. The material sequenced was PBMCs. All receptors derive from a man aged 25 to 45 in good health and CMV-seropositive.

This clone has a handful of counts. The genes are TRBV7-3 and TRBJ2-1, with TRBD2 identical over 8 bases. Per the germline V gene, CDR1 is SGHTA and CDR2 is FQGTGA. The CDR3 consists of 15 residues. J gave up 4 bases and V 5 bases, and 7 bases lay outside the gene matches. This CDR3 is CASSPAGGRYNEQFF. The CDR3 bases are TGTGCCAGCAGCCCGGCGGGCGGGAGGTACAATGAGCAGTTCTTC.

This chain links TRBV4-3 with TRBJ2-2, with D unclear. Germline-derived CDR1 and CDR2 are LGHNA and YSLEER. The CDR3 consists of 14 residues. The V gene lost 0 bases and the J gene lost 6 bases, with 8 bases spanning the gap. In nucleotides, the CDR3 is TGCGCCAGCAGCCAAGAGAGAACGTCCGGGGAGCTGTTTTTT. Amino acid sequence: CASSQERTSGELFF.

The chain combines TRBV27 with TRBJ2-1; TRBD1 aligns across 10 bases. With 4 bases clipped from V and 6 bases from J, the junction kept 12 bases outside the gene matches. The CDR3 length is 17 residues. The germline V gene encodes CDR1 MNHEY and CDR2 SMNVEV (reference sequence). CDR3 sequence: CASSSPGQGTPFNEQFF. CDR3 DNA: TGTGCCAGCAGTTCTCCGGGACAGGGGACCCCCTTCAATGAGCAGTTCTTC.

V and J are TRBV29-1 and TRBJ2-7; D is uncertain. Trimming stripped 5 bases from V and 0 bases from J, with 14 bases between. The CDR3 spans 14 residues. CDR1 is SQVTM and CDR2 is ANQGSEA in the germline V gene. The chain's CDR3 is CSVRPHLDSYEQYF. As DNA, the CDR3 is TGCAGCGTTCGGCCGCACCTAGACTCCTACGAGCAGTACTTC.

The CDR3 is CASRAGDYNSPLHF. CDR3 DNA sequence: TGTGCCAGCCGGGCGGGGGACTATAATTCACCCCTCCACTTT. This chain links TRBV6-1 with TRBJ1-6, with a weak D call TRBD1 (5 bases). The V end lost 8 bases, the J end lost 3 bases, and 11 bases lay between the germline ends. The CDR3 is 14 residues long. The germline V gene encodes CDR1 MNHNS and CDR2 SASEGT.

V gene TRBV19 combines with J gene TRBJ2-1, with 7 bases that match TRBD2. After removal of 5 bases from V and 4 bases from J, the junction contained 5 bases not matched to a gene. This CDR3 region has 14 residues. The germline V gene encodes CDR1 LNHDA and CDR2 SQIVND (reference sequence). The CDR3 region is CASSDGTTYNEQFF. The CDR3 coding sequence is TGTGCCAGTAGTGACGGGACTACTTACAATGAGCAGTTCTTC.

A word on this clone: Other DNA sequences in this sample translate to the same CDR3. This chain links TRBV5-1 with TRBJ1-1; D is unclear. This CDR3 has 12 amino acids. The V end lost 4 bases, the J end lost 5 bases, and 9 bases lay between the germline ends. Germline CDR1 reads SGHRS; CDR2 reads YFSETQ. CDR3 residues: CASSLRGTEAFF. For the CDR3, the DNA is TGCGCCAGCAGCCTCCGGGGTACTGAAGCTTTCTTT.